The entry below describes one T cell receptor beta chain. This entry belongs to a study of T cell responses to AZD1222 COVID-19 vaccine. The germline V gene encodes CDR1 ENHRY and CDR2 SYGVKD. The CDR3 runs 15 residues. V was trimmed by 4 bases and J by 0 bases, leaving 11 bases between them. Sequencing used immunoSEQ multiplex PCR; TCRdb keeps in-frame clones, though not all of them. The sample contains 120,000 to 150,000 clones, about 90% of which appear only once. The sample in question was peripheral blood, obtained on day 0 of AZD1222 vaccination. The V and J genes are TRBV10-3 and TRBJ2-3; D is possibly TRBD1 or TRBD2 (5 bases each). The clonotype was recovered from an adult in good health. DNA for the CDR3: TGTGCCATCAGTGTCGGGACCCTTAGCACAGATACGCAGTATTTT. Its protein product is CAISVGTLSTDTQYF.